This TCR beta chain was documented in a study of T cell clonality in common variable immunodeficiency. Study-wide findings and caveats: In common variable immunodeficiency, TCR beta chains reportedly carried fewer deletions and N-nucleotide insertions. CVID subjects showed higher TCRbeta clonality than healthy controls.

Germline assignment: CDR1 SGDLS and CDR2 YYNGEE. Losses at the gene ends were 4 bases for V and 3 bases for J; bases not matched to a gene: 16. The CDR3 spans 18 residues. This clone was seen many times. No antigen is known for it. The read ends 3 residues shy of where the CDR3 ends; the end is completed using the germline J gene. Clones were read by immunoSEQ multiplex PCR, and TCRdb kept only the in-frame ones, dropping some. This repertoire holds around 34,000 clones, and none appear only once. Specimen: peripheral blood mononuclear cells. This chain uses TRBV9 with TRBJ2-3, with TRBD2 matching 8 bases. The TCR comes from a person aged 18 to 69 in good health. The CDR3 protein is CASSPGGGGSRSTDTQYF. The sequenced CDR3 bases are TGTGCCAGCAGCCCGGGGGGGGGCGGGAGTCGAAGTACAGATACG.